These T cell receptor beta chains were read from a single sample in a study of blood T cell repertoires in COVID-19. The assay was immunoSEQ multiplex PCR, and TCRdb's table has in-frame clones only and misses some. The data show approximately 200,000 clones, under 90% seen once. The sequencing sample was made of peripheral blood. The receptors shown here come from an elderly woman with COVID-19, enrolled during active disease. The CDR3 runs from the conserved cysteine through the conserved F or W. Each record gives: J gene, D gene, V gene, clone size, CDR3 DNA, CDR3 protein. A D gene is named only where the DNA matches it firmly. Not every row has a clone size; where given, it reads once, few, many or a size class.

>TRBJ1-1|NA|TRBV11-2|NA
TGTGCCAGCAGCTATTGGGGAGCCATGAACACTGAAGCTTTCTTT
CASSYWGAMNTEAFF
>TRBJ2-3|NA|TRBV6-4|medium-sized
TGTGCCAGCAGTGAACAGGGAACAGATACGCAGTATTTT
CASSEQGTDTQYF
>TRBJ1-2|NA|TRBV6-5|NA
TGTGCCAGCACCTACCAAAGCGCAGAGGCTGGCTACACCTTC
CASTYQSAEAGYTF
>TRBJ1-1|NA|TRBV2|NA
TGTGCCAGCAGTGAATTGGGGAGGGGGAACACTGAAGCTTTCTTT
CASSELGRGNTEAFF
>TRBJ1-5|TRBD1|TRBV19|NA
TGTGCCAGTAGCGACTCGGGACAGGGGGACCAGCCCCAGCATTTT
CASSDSGQGDQPQHF
>TRBJ2-7|TRBD1|TRBV3-1/TRBV3-2|NA
TGTGCCAGCAGCTCCCGATCAGGACAGGGATACTTC
CASSSRSGQGYF
>TRBJ1-1|NA|TRBV12-5|few
TGTGCTAGTGGTTTGGTACTGGGGCAGTGGACTGAAGCTTTCTTT
CASGLVLGQWTEAFF
>TRBJ2-7|NA|TRBV27|NA
TGTGCCAGCTCCGGGGCAGGGAGGCTGGGCGAGCAGTACTTC
CASSGAGRLGEQYF
>TRBJ1-3|NA|TRBV24-1|few
TGTGCCACCTCTCCCGGAGGGGCAGGAAACACCATATATTTT
CATSPGGAGNTIYF
>TRBJ2-1|TRBD2|TRBV9|NA
TGTGCCAGCAGCGTTGTTAGCGGGGGCAGCTCCTACAATGAGCAGTTCTTC
CASSVVSGGSSYNEQFF
>TRBJ1-2|TRBD1|TRBV5-4|NA
TGTGCCAGCAGCACCCGACAGGGGGCTCGCTATGGCTACACCTTC
CASSTRQGARYGYTF
>TRBJ2-3|TRBD1|TRBV18|few
TGTGCCAGCTCACCATACCGGGACAGGGTCACAGATACGCAGTATTTT
CASSPYRDRVTDTQYF
>TRBJ1-1|NA|TRBV5-1|NA
TGCGCCAGCAGCCGGGGAGGAGGGGACACTGAAGCTTTCTTT
CASSRGGGDTEAFF
>TRBJ1-1|NA|TRBV11-2|NA
TGTGCCAGCAGCGGACGGAGGACTGAAGCTTTCTTT
CASSGRRTEAFF
>TRBJ2-5|NA|TRBV3-1/TRBV3-2|NA
TGTGCCAGCAGCCCTCGGGGTGGAGAGACCCAGTACTTC
CASSPRGGETQYF
>TRBJ2-1|NA|TRBV2|NA
TGTGCCAGCGGTTCCGGACAGCTCCACAATGAGCAGTTCTTC
CASGSGQLHNEQFF
>TRBJ2-3|NA|TRBV28|NA
TGTGCCGGGAGTACTAGCACAGATACGCAGTATTTT
CAGSTSTDTQYF
>TRBJ1-4|NA|TRBV5-4|NA
TGTGCCAGCAGCTTGAACGGACTTAGTAATGAAAAACTGTTTTTT
CASSLNGLSNEKLFF
>TRBJ1-5|TRBD1|TRBV6-5|NA
TGTGCCAGCAGGCCCCAGGGGGGCAATCAGCCCCAGCATTTT
CASRPQGGNQPQHF
>TRBJ2-7|TRBD2|TRBV28|NA
TGTGCCAGCAGTTTTCGGCCGGGAGGGATTGGAGAGCAGTACTTC
CASSFRPGGIGEQYF
>TRBJ2-3|TRBD2|TRBV18|NA
TGTGCCAGCTCACCAGGACTGACTAGCGGGAAGGGGAATACGCAGTATTTT
CASSPGLTSGKGNTQYF
>TRBJ2-5|NA|TRBV7-8|NA
TGTGCCAGCAGTCGCCAAGAGACCCAGTACTTC
CASSRQETQYF
>TRBJ1-6|NA|TRBV5-1|NA
TGCGCCAGCAGCTTGGACAGGGCTTCACCCCTCCACTTT
CASSLDRASPLHF
>TRBJ1-6|NA|TRBV7-6|NA
TGTGCCAGCAGCTTAGGGACGCAGGGGACAAATTCACCCCTCCACTTT
CASSLGTQGTNSPLHF
>TRBJ2-5|NA|TRBV6-6|once
TGTGCCACCCTTAGAGGGCCGCAAGAGACCCAGTACTTC
CATLRGPQETQYF
>TRBJ1-2|NA|TRBV15|few
TGTGCCACCAGCATGGGCCAGGGCGGCTATGGCTACACCTTC
CATSMGQGGYGYTF
>TRBJ2-7|TRBD1|TRBV7-9|few
TGTGCCAGCATTCGGGACAGCTCCTACGAGCAGTACTTC
CASIRDSSYEQYF
>TRBJ1-4|NA|TRBV2|NA
TGTGCCAGCAGCGACCACCAGCGGGCGGGGGCTGCTAATGAAAAACTGTTTTTT
CASSDHQRAGAANEKLFF
>TRBJ1-1|NA|TRBV7-6|few
TGTGCCAGTACTACGGGGGGTCACACTGAAGCTTTCTTT
CASTTGGHTEAFF
>TRBJ1-6|TRBD1|TRBV4-1|NA
TGCGCCAGCAGCCAAGGGGCACAGGGGAAGTCACCCCTCCACTTT
CASSQGAQGKSPLHF
>TRBJ1-1|NA|TRBV7-8|NA
TGTGCCAGCAGCTCTCGTGGGTCAGGGGTGGGAACTGAAGCTTTCTTT
CASSSRGSGVGTEAFF